These 9 T cell receptor beta chains came from one sample sequenced in a study of control samples from healthy donors and cancer patients. Assay: immunoSEQ multiplex PCR; the TCRdb copy retains only in-frame clones and omits some. The table has some 150,000 clones, 94% seen once. Sequencing was performed on blood. All receptors derive from a man aged 35-49 years in good health.

V is TRBV29-1 and J is TRBJ2-5; 10 nucleotides align to TRBD2. The CDR3 runs 18 residues. The germline gives CDR1 SQVTM, CDR2 ANQGSEA. V gave up 3 bases and J gave up 2 bases; unmatched junction bases: 15. CDR3 sequence (DNA): TGCAGCGTTGAGACCCTAGCGGGGGCGACGCATACTCAAGAGACCCAGTACTTC. It is translated as CSVETLAGATHTQETQYF.

The rearrangement links TRBV7-9 to TRBJ2-7, with 7 bases matching TRBD1. The germline CDR1 and CDR2 sequences are SEHNR and FQNEAQ (reference sequence). V lost 2 bases to trimming and J lost 3 bases; unmatched junction nucleotides: 7. The CDR3 contains 15 residues. CDR3 sequence reads: CASSLNEGTDYEQYF. The CDR3, as DNA: TGTGCCAGCAGCTTAAACGAAGGGACAGACTACGAGCAGTACTTC.

V is TRBV24-1 and J is TRBJ2-1, with TRBD2 matching 11 bases. The V and J ends lost 4 bases and 7 bases, in that order; junction bases with no gene match: 11. The CDR3 contains 17 residues. Germline CDR1 and CDR2: KGHDR and SFDVKD. CDR3 in amino acids: CATSDPKLAGVRNEQFF. DNA for the CDR3: TGTGCCACCAGTGACCCGAAACTAGCGGGGGTGAGAAATGAGCAGTTCTTC.

The J gene is TRBJ1-1, the V gene TRBV9, with TRBD1 matching 9 bases. Germline CDR1 and CDR2: SGDLS and YYNGEE. The CDR3 sequence is 15 residues long. With 5 bases clipped from V and 4 bases from J, the junction kept 9 bases outside the gene matches. The CDR3 DNA is TGTGCCAGCAGTCAAACAGGGGGCGGGGGCACTGAAGCTTTCTTT. Protein sequence: CASSQTGGGGTEAFF.

This clone was found once. This rearrangement joins TRBV5-1 to TRBJ2-2; D gene uncertain. Germline CDR1 reads SGHRS; CDR2 reads YFSETQ. The V and J ends lost 0 bases and 4 bases respectively, with 4 bases between them. There are 13 residues in the CDR3. The CDR3 DNA sequence: TGCGCCAGCAGCTTGGGTGTCACCGGGGAGCTGTTTTTT. It codes for CASSLGVTGELFF.

The V and J genes are TRBV18 and TRBJ1-3, with D unresolved. The CDR3 runs to 16 residues. Germline loops: CDR1 KGHSH, CDR2 LQKENI. With 4 bases removed from V and 0 bases from J, the gap between germline ends came to 13 bases. The CDR3 sequence: CASSLKTTTSGNTIYF. CDR3 DNA: TGTGCCAGCTCACTAAAAACGACAACCTCTGGAAACACCATATATTTT. The full variable domain, with the rest looked up from reference TRBV18 and TRBJ1-3, is NAGVMQNPRHLVRRRGQEARLRCSPMKGHSHVYWYRQLPEEGLKFMVYLQKENIIDESGMPKERFSAEFPKEGPSILRIQQVVRGDSAAYFCASSLKTTTSGNTIYFGEGSWLTVV.

The CDR3 sequence is CASSLSGQGPYNEQFF. The CDR3 nucleotides are TGTGCCAGCAGCTTGTCGGGGCAGGGGCCCTACAATGAGCAGTTCTTC. The chain carries TRBV5-4 and TRBJ2-1; tentative D call: TRBD1 (6 bases). Germline loops: CDR1 SGHNT, CDR2 YYREEE (reference sequence). Trimming cost V 1 base and J 2 bases, with 13 bases left between them. The length of the CDR3 is 16 residues.

The chain has TRBV10-1 and TRBJ2-3, with D possibly being TRBD1 or TRBD2 (5 bases each). The CDR3 covers 14 residues. V was cut by 3 bases and J by 6 bases, with 13 bases left in between. CDR1 is WNHNN and CDR2 is SYGVQD in the germline V gene (reference sequence). For the CDR3, the DNA is TGCGCCAGCAGTGATTCGGGCAGGGAGGATACGCAGTATTTT. This encodes CASSDSGREDTQYF.

The chain carries TRBV5-6 and TRBJ2-3; the D gene is possibly TRBD2 (6 bases). Germline CDR1 and CDR2: SGHDT and YYEEEE. V was clipped by 3 bases and J by 2 bases, with 16 bases between them. CDR3 length: 16 residues. CDR3 loop: CASSSEERDFTDTQYF. CDR3 bases: TGTGCCAGCAGCTCAGAGGAAAGGGACTTCACAGATACGCAGTATTTT.